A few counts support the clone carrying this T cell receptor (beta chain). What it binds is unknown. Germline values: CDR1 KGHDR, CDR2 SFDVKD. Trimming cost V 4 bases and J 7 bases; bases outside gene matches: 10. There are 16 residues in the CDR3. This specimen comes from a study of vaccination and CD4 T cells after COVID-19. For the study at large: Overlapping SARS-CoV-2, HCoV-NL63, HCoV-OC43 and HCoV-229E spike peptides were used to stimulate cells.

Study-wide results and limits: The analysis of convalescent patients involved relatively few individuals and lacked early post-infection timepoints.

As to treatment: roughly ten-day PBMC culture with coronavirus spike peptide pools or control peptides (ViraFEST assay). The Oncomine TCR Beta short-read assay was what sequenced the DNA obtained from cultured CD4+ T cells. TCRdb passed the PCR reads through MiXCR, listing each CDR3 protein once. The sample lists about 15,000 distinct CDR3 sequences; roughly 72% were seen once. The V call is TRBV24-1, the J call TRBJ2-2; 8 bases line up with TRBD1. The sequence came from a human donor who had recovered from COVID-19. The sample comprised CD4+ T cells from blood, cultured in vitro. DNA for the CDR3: TGTGCCACCAGTGACAACGCAGGGGGCGCCGGCGGGGAGCTGTTTTTT. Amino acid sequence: CATSDNAGGAGGELFF.